This T cell receptor beta chain was observed in a study of coeliac disease. Study-level information: Without high-resolution HLA typing, biased TRBV7-2 usage was examined as a proof of principle.

Repertoires were generated with immunoSEQ multiplex PCR, while TCRdb's copy carries only in-frame clones and drops some. The table lists some 3,300 clones, roughly 70% of them singletons, with about 19% in the top ten. The junction had 13 bases not matched to a gene; V was cut back by 0 bases and J by 6 bases. The CDR3 loop spans 18 amino acids. CDR1 is MGHRA, CDR2 YSYEKL, per germline. Source material: lymphocytes from the gut lamina propria. The sequence was obtained from a man aged 80 or over without celiac disease. The rearrangement joins TRBV4-1 to TRBJ2-7; 11 nucleotides match TRBD1. CDR3 protein: CASSQDTGQGVLMGEQYF. The DNA for the CDR3 is TGCGCCAGCAGCCAAGATACGGGACAGGGGGTCCTTATGGGCGAGCAGTACTTC.